Shown below are 15 T cell receptor beta chains from a single sample sequenced in a study of blood T cell repertoires in COVID-19. The assay was immunoSEQ multiplex PCR, and TCRdb's table has in-frame clones only and misses some. Of around 260,000 clones listed, approximately 89% are singletons. The sequencing input was peripheral blood. The receptors originated from a woman in her forties or fifties with acute or convalescent COVID-19.

The chain employs TRBV27 and TRBJ1-4, with TRBD1 as a possible D gene (6 bases). The germline CDR1 and CDR2 sequences are MNHEY and SMNVEV (reference sequence). The CDR3 runs to 17 residues. With 2 bases removed from V and 6 bases from J, the gap between germline ends came to 19 bases. DNA for the CDR3: TGTGCCAGCAGTTTACCCCGCGCGGGGGGCGCAGATGAAAAACTGTTTTTT. Translation: CASSLPRAGGADEKLFF.

This clone was observed once. Additional DNA sequences in this sample encode the identical CDR3. The V call is TRBV27, the J call TRBJ2-7; 8 bases fit TRBD2. CDR1 MNHEY and CDR2 SMNVEV come from the germline V gene (reference sequence). This CDR3 comprises 14 residues. The V gene end was trimmed by 3 bases and the J gene end by 0 bases; junction bases not matched to a gene: 1. The chain's CDR3 is CASSLSGSSYEQYF. The CDR3, as DNA: TGTGCCAGCAGTTTGAGCGGGAGCTCCTACGAGCAGTACTTC.

This clone showed up just a few times. The chain uses TRBV27 and TRBJ2-1; 7 nucleotides line up with TRBD2. V was clipped by 4 bases and J by 4 bases; unmatched bases: 7. Germline values: CDR1 MNHEY, CDR2 SMNVEV (reference sequence). The CDR3 is 15 amino acids. Here the CDR3 reads CASSWREIAYNEQFF. DNA of the CDR3: TGTGCCAGCAGTTGGCGGGAGATAGCTTACAATGAGCAGTTCTTC.

The chain carries TRBV5-1 and TRBJ2-1; 10 bases are a match to TRBD2. The CDR3 totals 15 residues. Per germline, CDR1 SGHRS and CDR2 YFSETQ. The ends lost 3 bases at V and 4 bases at J; junction bases unmatched: 4. CDR3 in DNA: TGCGCCAGCAGCTCACTAGCGGGAAGTTACAATGAGCAGTTCTTC. Translating gives CASSSLAGSYNEQFF.

The chain employs TRBV11-2 and TRBJ2-7; D not certain. The V and J ends lost 0 bases and 3 bases respectively, with 15 bases between them. CDR1 and CDR2 (germline): SGHAT, FQNNGV. The CDR3 extends over 16 amino acids. CDR3 protein: CASSLDRVAGHYEQYF. In DNA form, the CDR3 reads TGTGCCAGCAGCTTAGATCGAGTTGCAGGCCACTACGAGCAGTACTTC.

The gene calls are TRBV28 and TRBJ2-7; D possibly corresponds to TRBD2 (5 bases). Looked up from germline, CDR1 is MDHEN and CDR2 is SYDVKM. Deletions cut 6 bases from V and 6 bases from J, with 30 bases between. The CDR3 loop spans 18 amino acids. The CDR3 loop is CASSAGIRTRIVLGEQYF. CDR3 coding DNA: TGTGCCAGCAGCGCCGGGATAAGAACGCGGATAGTGCTGGGCGAGCAGTACTTC.

The chain combines TRBV28 with TRBJ1-4, with 9 bases matching TRBD1. CDR3 length: 15 amino acids. Trimming at V came to 3 bases and at J to 5 bases, leaving 4 bases not matched to a gene. CDR1 is MDHEN and CDR2 is SYDVKM in the germline V gene. The CDR3 bases are TGTGCCAGCAGTTTCGGGACAGGGAGCAATGAAAAACTGTTTTTT. Amino acids: CASSFGTGSNEKLFF.

This clone has just one count. V gene TRBV18 combines with J gene TRBJ2-1, with D possibly TRBD2 on 6 matching bases. There are 16 residues in the CDR3. CDR1 and CDR2 (germline): KGHSH, LQKENI. V lost 0 bases, J lost 6 bases, and 15 bases lay in between. The CDR3: CASSPPGLGAGNEQFF. As DNA, the CDR3 is TGTGCCAGCTCACCACCCGGGTTGGGAGCGGGCAATGAGCAGTTCTTC.

The V gene is TRBV3-1 (or the pseudogene TRBV3-2), the J gene TRBJ2-3; 8 nucleotides match TRBD2. Trimming took 3 bases from V and 4 from J; bases not matched to a gene: 12. The CDR3 is 17 amino acids. Germline CDR1 reads LGHDT; CDR2 reads YNNKEL (reference sequence). The CDR3: CASSQGLAGYMSDTQYF. In DNA, the CDR3 is TGTGCCAGCAGCCAGGGGTTAGCGGGATATATGTCAGATACGCAGTATTTT.

The chain uses TRBV24-1 and TRBJ1-2; no reliable D call. Trimming left V 3 bases short and J 6 bases short, with 13 bases between. Germline assignment: CDR1 KGHDR and CDR2 SFDVKD. This CDR3 has 14 residues. CDR3 coding DNA: TGTGCCACCAGTGATCCCGGGAGGGAGGATGGCTACACCTTC. Translation: CATSDPGREDGYTF.

This chain connects TRBV27 to TRBJ2-3; 8 bases agree with TRBD2. Germline V gives CDR1 MNHEY, CDR2 SMNVEV (reference sequence). The J segment lost 4 bases and the V segment lost 4 bases, leaving 13 bases of the junction unmatched. The CDR3 runs to 17 residues. CDR3 nucleotides: TGTGCCAGCAGTTCCATCCTAAAGCGGGAGAGGGCAGATACGCAGTATTTT. Translation gives CASSSILKRERADTQYF.

The chain combines TRBV18 with TRBJ2-3; possibly TRBD2 for D (5 bases). Per the germline V gene, CDR1 is KGHSH and CDR2 is LQKENI. The length of the CDR3 is 14 residues. V lost 3 bases and J 6 bases, leaving 13 bases between the germline ends. Here the CDR3 reads CASSPVIERDTQYF. CDR3 nucleotide sequence: TGTGCCAGCTCACCGGTCATTGAGCGGGATACGCAGTATTTT.

V is TRBV28 and J is TRBJ1-5; TRBD1 is a possible D gene (5 bases). The V gene lost 2 bases and the J gene lost 4 bases, with 15 bases spanning the gap. The CDR3 contains 16 residues. CDR1 is MDHEN, CDR2 SYDVKM, per germline. The CDR3 region is CASSLGGGPGNQPQHF. The CDR3 bases are TGTGCCAGCAGTTTAGGCGGCGGACCAGGGAATCAGCCCCAGCATTTT.

This rearrangement joins TRBV7-2 to TRBJ1-3; TRBD1 matches 10 bases. The germline CDR1 and CDR2 sequences are SGHTA and FQGNSA. The CDR3 length is 17 residues. Trimming cost V 3 bases and J 4 bases; bases outside gene matches: 9. This CDR3 reads CASSFWTGGTGGNTIYF. DNA of the CDR3: TGTGCCAGCAGCTTCTGGACAGGGGGAACGGGAGGAAACACCATATATTTT.

This chain links TRBV5-5 with TRBJ1-5; D not resolved. Germline CDR1 SGHKS, CDR2 YYEKEE (reference sequence). Trimming took off 1 base at V and 0 bases at J, with 8 bases between the two ends. The CDR3 extends over 15 amino acids. The CDR3 DNA follows: TGTGCCAGCAGCTTGCTGTACTATAGCAATCAGCCCCAGCATTTT. It is translated as CASSLLYYSNQPQHF.